This T cell receptor (beta chain) was observed in a study of cytomegalovirus exposure and HLA in healthy donors. This table comes from immunoSEQ multiplex PCR, and its TCRdb copy is limited to in-frame clones, with some not included. The profile covers some 200,000 clones, with about 89% appearing a single time and 1% to 1.2% taken by the ten largest. The V end lost 3 bases, the J end lost 1 base, and 6 bases lay between the germline ends. CDR1 and CDR2 (germline): SEHNR, FQNEAQ (reference sequence). The CDR3 totals 14 residues. The sample comprised PBMCs. The TCR was taken from a woman aged 18-35 years in good health and CMV-seronegative. This chain links TRBV7-9 with TRBJ2-2; D unresolved. CDR3: CASSLRRNTGELFF. The CDR3 DNA reads TGTGCCAGCAGCTTGCGGCGGAACACCGGGGAGCTGTTTTTT.